This T cell receptor beta chain was identified in a study of Graves' ophthalmopathy and Graves' hyperthyroidism. Study at large: Peripheral blood sampling occurred at initial diagnosis, before any treatment.

Amplification targeted the TCR beta CDR3 regions, with RNA transcripts as the source material. First-round RT-PCR with HTBI primers preceded a second-round multiplex PCR. One entry per CDR3 protein, called by TCRdb with MiXCR from the multiplex PCR reads. The sample lists some 170,000 distinct CDR3 sequences, under 45% occurring once. This sequence originates from a man aged 25-40 years with Graves' ophthalmopathy. Material: peripheral blood.

The CDR3 bases are TGTGCCAGCAGTACAAGGACAGGAACCTACGAGCAGTACTTC. Its protein product is CASSTRTGTYEQYF. This chain links TRBV6-2 or TRBV6-3 with TRBJ2-7, with 7 positions matching TRBD1. V gave up 5 bases and J gave up 2 bases; unmatched junction bases: 6. Germline CDR1 is MNHEY and CDR2 is SVGEGT. This CDR3 region has 14 residues.